The text below deals with one TCR beta chain. Its antigen is unidentified. The sample is drawn from a study of TIL therapy for anti-PD-1-resistant metastatic lung cancer. Looking at the study overall: Tumors had a median PD-L1 proportion score of 6%.

Regarding the study as a whole: Infused TIL clonotypes partially replaced the baseline blood repertoire, then decayed over months.

Time point meaning: pre-treatment sample, taken before nivolumab and TIL therapy. The CDR3 has 14 amino acids. The V and J ends lost 5 bases and 4 bases respectively, with 13 bases between them. The germline V gene has CDR1 SGDLS and CDR2 YYNGEE. This was the immunoSEQ v3 assay. TCRdb keeps only in-frame clones here, not all; method: immunoSEQ multiplex PCR. The table has tens of thousands of clones, 80% to 90% seen once. The receptor comes from a person aged 25 to 80 with non-small cell lung cancer. Source: blood, taken at baseline. This chain uses TRBV9 with TRBJ1-5, with D uncertain. The CDR3: CASSAGAFNQPQHF. In DNA, the CDR3 is TGTGCCAGCAGTGCAGGAGCCTTTAATCAGCCCCAGCATTTT.